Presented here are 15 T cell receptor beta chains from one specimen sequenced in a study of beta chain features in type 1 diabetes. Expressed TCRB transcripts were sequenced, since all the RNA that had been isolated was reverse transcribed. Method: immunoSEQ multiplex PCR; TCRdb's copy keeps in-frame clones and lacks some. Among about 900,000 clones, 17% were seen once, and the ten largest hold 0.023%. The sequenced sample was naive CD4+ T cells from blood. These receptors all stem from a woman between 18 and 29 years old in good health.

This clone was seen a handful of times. The CDR3 DNA reads as TGTGCCAGCAGCCAGAAGCCCGGGACTAGCTTTTCCTACAATGAGCAGTTCTTC. Translating gives CASSQKPGTSFSYNEQFF. This chain connects TRBV4-2 to TRBJ2-1, with TRBD2 identical over 9 bases. The germline V gene has CDR1 LGHNA and CDR2 YNFKEQ. The CDR3 extends over 18 amino acids. The V and J ends lost 3 bases and 1 base, in that order; junction bases with no gene match: 10.

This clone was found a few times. This chain's CDR3 is CASSVEGAGTDTQYF. DNA of the CDR3: TGTGCCAGCAGTGTGGAGGGGGCTGGCACAGATACGCAGTATTTT. V is TRBV2 and J is TRBJ2-3; the D gene is possibly TRBD1 (7 bases). V gave up 4 bases and J gave up 1 base, with 12 bases separating them. There are 15 residues in the CDR3. Germline V gene lookup returns CDR1 SNHLY and CDR2 FYNNEI.

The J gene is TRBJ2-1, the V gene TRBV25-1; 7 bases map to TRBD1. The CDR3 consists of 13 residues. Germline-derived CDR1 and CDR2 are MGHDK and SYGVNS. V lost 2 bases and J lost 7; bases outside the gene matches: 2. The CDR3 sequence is CASSEIQGNEQFF. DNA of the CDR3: TGTGCCAGCAGTGAAATACAGGGGAATGAGCAGTTCTTC. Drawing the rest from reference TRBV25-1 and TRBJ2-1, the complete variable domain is EADIYQTPRYLVIGTGKKITLECSQTMGHDKMYWYQQDPGMELHLIHYSYGVNSTEKGDLSSESTVSRIRTEHFPLTLESARPSHTSQYLCASSEIQGNEQFFGPGTRLTVL.

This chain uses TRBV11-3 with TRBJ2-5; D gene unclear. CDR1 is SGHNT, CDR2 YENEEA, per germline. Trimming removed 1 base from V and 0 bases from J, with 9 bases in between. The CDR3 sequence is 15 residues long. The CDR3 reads CASSLGGSYQETQYF. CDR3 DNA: TGTGCCAGCAGCTTAGGTGGCTCGTACCAAGAGACCCAGTACTTC.

This chain's CDR3 is CASSISGKGEQYF. CDR3 nucleotide sequence: TGTGCCAGTAGTATAAGCGGGAAGGGGGAGCAGTACTTC. The genes are TRBV19 and TRBJ2-7; 7 bases line up with TRBD2. The V gene's germline CDR1 is LNHDA and CDR2 SQIVND (reference sequence). The length of the CDR3 is 13 residues. Losses at the gene ends were 2 bases for V and 7 bases for J; bases not matched to a gene: 5. The complete variable domain, with remaining parts taken from reference TRBV19 and TRBJ2-7, reads DGGITQSPKYLFRKEGQNVTLSCEQNLNHDAMYWYRQDPGQGLRLIYYSQIVNDFQKGDIAEGYSVSREKKESFPLTVTSAQKNPTAFYLCASSISGKGEQYFGPGTRLTVT.

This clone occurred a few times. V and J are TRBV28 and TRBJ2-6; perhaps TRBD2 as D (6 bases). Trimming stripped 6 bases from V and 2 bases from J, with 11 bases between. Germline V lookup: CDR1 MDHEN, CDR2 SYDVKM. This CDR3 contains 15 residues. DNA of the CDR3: TGTGCCAGCAGGATGGGGGGAGCTGGGGCCAACGTCCTGACTTTC. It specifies CASRMGGAGANVLTF. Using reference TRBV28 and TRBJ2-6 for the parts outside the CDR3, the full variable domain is DVKVTQSSRYLVKRTGEKVFLECVQDMDHENMFWYRQDPGLGLRLIYFSYDVKMKEKGDIPEGYSVSREKKERFSLILESASTNQTSMYLCASRMGGAGANVLTFGAGSRLTVL.

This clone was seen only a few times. CDR3: CASSPTGYQETQYF. The CDR3, as DNA: TGCGCCAGCAGCCCGACCGGGTATCAAGAGACCCAGTACTTC. The rearrangement links TRBV4-3 to TRBJ2-7; D uncertain. Judging by the DNA end, TRBJ2-5 fits better; the J call may be wrong. The germline gives CDR1 LGHNA, CDR2 YSLEER. The CDR3 contains 14 residues.

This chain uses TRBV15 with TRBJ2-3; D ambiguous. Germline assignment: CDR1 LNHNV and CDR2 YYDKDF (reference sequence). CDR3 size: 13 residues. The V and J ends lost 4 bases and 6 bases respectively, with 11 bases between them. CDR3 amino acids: CATSITGPDTQYF. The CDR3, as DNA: TGTGCCACCAGCATCACGGGTCCGGATACGCAGTATTTT.

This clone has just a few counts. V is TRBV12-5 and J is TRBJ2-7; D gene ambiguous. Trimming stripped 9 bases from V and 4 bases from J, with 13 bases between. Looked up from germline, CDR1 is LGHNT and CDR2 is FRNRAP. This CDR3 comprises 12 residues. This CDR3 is CARSERPYEQYF. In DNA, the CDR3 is TGTGCTAGGTCCGAGCGCCCGTACGAGCAGTACTTC.

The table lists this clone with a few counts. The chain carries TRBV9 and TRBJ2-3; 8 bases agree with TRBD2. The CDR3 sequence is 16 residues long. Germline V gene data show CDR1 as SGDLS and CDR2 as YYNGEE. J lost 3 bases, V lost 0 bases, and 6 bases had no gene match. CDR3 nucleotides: TGTGCCAGCAGCGTAGACCCAGCGGGAGTAACAGATACGCAGTATTTT. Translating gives CASSVDPAGVTDTQYF.

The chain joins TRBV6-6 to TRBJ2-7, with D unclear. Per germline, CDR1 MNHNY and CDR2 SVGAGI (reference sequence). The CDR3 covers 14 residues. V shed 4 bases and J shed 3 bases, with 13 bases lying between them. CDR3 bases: TGTGCCAGCAGTTCGTTGACGGCTAACTACGAGCAGTACTTC. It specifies CASSSLTANYEQYF.

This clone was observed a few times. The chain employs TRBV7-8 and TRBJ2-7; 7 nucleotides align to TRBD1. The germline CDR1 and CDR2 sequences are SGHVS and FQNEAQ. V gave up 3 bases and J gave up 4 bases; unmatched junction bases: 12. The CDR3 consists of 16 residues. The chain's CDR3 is CASSFLSGQPFYEQYF. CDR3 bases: TGTGCCAGCAGCTTTTTGTCGGGACAGCCATTTTACGAGCAGTACTTC.

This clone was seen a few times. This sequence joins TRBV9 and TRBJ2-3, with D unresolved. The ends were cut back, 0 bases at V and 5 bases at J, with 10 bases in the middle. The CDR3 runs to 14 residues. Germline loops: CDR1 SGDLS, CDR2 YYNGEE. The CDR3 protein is CASSVGPAGDTQYF. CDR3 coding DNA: TGTGCCAGCAGCGTAGGACCAGCCGGAGATACGCAGTATTTT.

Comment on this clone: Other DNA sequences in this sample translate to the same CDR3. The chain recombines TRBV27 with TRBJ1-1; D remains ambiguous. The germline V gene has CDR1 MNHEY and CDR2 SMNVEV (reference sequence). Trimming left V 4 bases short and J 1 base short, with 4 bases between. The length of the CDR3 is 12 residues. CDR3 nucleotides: TGTGCCAGCAGTTCAGGGAACACTGAAGCTTTCTTT. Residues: CASSSGNTEAFF.

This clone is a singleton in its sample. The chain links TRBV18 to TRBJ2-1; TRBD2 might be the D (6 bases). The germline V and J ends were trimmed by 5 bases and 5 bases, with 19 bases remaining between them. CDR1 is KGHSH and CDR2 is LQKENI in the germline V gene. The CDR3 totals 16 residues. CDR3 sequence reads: CASSKTEGQSDNEQFF. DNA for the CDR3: TGTGCCAGCTCAAAAACGGAGGGCCAATCTGACAATGAGCAGTTCTTC.